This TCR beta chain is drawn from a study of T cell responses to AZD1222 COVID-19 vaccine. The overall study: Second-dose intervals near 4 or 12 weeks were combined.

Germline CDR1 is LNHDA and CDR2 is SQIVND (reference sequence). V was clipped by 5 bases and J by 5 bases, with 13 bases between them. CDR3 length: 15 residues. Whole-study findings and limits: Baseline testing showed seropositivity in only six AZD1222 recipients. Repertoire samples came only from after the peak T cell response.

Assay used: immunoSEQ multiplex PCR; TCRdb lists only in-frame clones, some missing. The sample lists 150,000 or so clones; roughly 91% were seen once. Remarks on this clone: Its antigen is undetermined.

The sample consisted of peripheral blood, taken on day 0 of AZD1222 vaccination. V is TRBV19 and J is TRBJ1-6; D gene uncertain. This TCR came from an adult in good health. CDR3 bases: TGTGCCAGTAGTCACGGACGGGGTAATAATTCACCCCTCCACTTT. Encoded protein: CASSHGRGNNSPLHF.